This TCR beta chain emerged from a study of blood T cell repertoires in COVID-19. Study overall: Sites across the United States, Italy and Spain contributed samples from acute and convalescent COVID-19. The analysed material was cDNA or gDNA that came from T cells, B-cell-depleted T cells, or PBMCs.

Authors' analysis steps: Estimates of nucleated cell counts were drawn from the amplification of reference gene primers. Profiling relied on immunoSEQ multiplex PCR, and the TCRdb table lists in-frame clones only, not all of them. That table gives V, J and clone size, and the DNA gave D and trimming. Here the sample spans approximately 250,000 clones, around four fifths being singletons. V trimming: 4 bases; J trimming: 3 bases; junction bases outside the gene matches: 3. This CDR3 region has 14 residues. CDR1 and CDR2 (germline): SGHTA, FQGNSA. This clonotype was sampled from an older woman with active or convalescent COVID-19. The rearrangement links TRBV7-2 to TRBJ2-3; 8 positions agree with TRBD2. Sequencing used peripheral blood. This CDR3 reads CASSSIAGTDTQYF. CDR3 DNA sequence: TGTGCCAGCAGCTCAATAGCGGGGACAGATACGCAGTATTTT. Filled out from reference TRBV7-2 and TRBJ2-3, the complete variable domain reads GAGVSQSPSNKVTEKGKDVELRCDPISGHTALYWYRQSLGQGLEFLIYFQGNSAPDKSGLPSDRFSAERTGGSVSTLTIQRTQQEDSAVYLCASSSIAGTDTQYFGPGTRLTVL.